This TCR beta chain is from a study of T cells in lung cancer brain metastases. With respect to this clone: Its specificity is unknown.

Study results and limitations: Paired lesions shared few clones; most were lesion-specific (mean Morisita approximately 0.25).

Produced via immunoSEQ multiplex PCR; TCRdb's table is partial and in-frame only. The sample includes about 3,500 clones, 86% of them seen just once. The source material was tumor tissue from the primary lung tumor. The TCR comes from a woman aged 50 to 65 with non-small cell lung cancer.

The CDR3 DNA sequence: TGTGCCAGCAGCCTGGGACCTCGAGAGCAGTACTTC. It yields the protein CASSLGPREQYF. The V call is TRBV7-9, the J call TRBJ2-7, with D perhaps given as TRBD1 or TRBD2 (5 bases each). CDR1 SEHNR and CDR2 FQNEAQ come from the germline V gene (reference sequence). The CDR3 has 12 amino acids. V was shortened by 5 bases and J by 7 bases, with 12 bases between the two germline ends.